Each of the 13 T cell receptor beta chains below was sequenced from the same sample in a study of identifying expanded T cells in peripheral blood. Data came from immunoSEQ multiplex PCR; TCRdb stores just in-frame clones and leaves some out. This table has around 130,000 clones, approximately 86% appearing once. The sample consisted of blood. The source of these receptors is a person aged 18 to 75 in good health.

J is TRBJ2-3 and V is TRBV9, with D possibly matching TRBD2 (5 bases). This CDR3 spans 14 amino acids. Trimming pared 1 base from V and 6 bases from J, leaving 12 bases between. Germline loops: CDR1 SGDLS, CDR2 YYNGEE. CDR3 DNA: TGTGCCAGCAGCGTAACCTTACTAGGGGATACGCAGTATTTT. It specifies CASSVTLLGDTQYF.

The chain joins TRBV5-6 to TRBJ1-4; TRBD1 is a possible D gene (6 bases). This CDR3 is 13 amino acids long. CDR1 and CDR2 (germline): SGHDT, YYEEEE. V was cut by 4 bases and J by 5 bases, with 9 bases left in between. CDR3 in amino acids: CASSGQNNEKLFF. The CDR3 DNA reads TGTGCCAGCAGCGGACAGAACAATGAAAAACTGTTTTTT. Full variable domain (rest looked up from reference TRBV5-6 and TRBJ1-4): DAGVTQSPTHLIKTRGQQVTLRCSPKSGHDTVSWYQQALGQGPQFIFQYYEEEERQRGNFPDRFSGHQFPNYSSELNVNALLLGDSALYLCASSGQNNEKLFFGSGTQLSVL.

For this clone: This sample includes further DNA sequences coding for the same CDR3. The V call is TRBV10-3, the J call TRBJ2-7, with TRBD2 identical over 12 bases. Trimming took 0 bases from V and 1 from J; bases not matched to a gene: 1. The V gene's germline CDR1 is ENHRY and CDR2 SYGVKD. This CDR3 comprises 16 residues. This chain's CDR3 is CAISESTSGSSYEQYF. The CDR3 DNA reads as TGTGCCATCAGTGAGTCGACTAGCGGGAGTTCCTACGAGCAGTACTTC.

In its sample, this clone was seen once. This sequence joins TRBV18 and TRBJ1-1; TRBD1 is a possible D gene (6 bases). CDR3 size: 15 residues. Looked up from germline, CDR1 is KGHSH and CDR2 is LQKENI. With 4 bases removed from V and 3 bases from J, the gap between germline ends came to 15 bases. In DNA form, the CDR3 reads TGTGCCAGCTCACTCACCGGCAGGGGAGACACTGAAGCTTTCTTT. It encodes CASSLTGRGDTEAFF.

This chain connects TRBV2 to TRBJ2-1, with 8 bases that match TRBD2. Trimming cost V 6 bases and J 3 bases; bases outside gene matches: 4. The CDR3 runs 14 residues. CDR1 is SNHLY and CDR2 is FYNNEI in the germline V gene. The CDR3 here is CASSGTRGYNEQFF. For the CDR3, the DNA is TGTGCCAGCAGCGGGACTAGAGGCTACAATGAGCAGTTCTTC.

The CDR3 sequence: CASSILTGLGGELFF. The CDR3 nucleotides read TGCGCCAGCAGCATACTGACAGGGCTCGGCGGGGAGCTGTTTTTT. The chain recombines TRBV5-1 with TRBJ2-2; 7 positions match TRBD1. CDR3 length: 15 residues. Germline trimming cut 4 bases from V and 7 bases from J; bases unmatched to any gene: 10. Germline lookup yields CDR1 SGHRS and CDR2 YFSETQ.

This clone turned up a few times. The gene calls are TRBV28 and TRBJ2-2; D may match TRBD1 or TRBD2 (5 bases each). Trimming cost V 6 bases and J 5 bases, with 16 bases left between them. Germline values: CDR1 MDHEN, CDR2 SYDVKM. The CDR3 spans 15 residues. CDR3 region: CASSSGGLGTGELFF. CDR3 DNA sequence: TGTGCCAGCAGCTCTGGGGGTCTGGGGACCGGGGAGCTGTTTTTT.

The V call is TRBV6-1, the J call TRBJ2-7, with a weak D call TRBD1 (5 bases). Deletions cut 3 bases from V and 3 bases from J, with 15 bases between. The germline gives CDR1 MNHNS, CDR2 SASEGT. CDR3 length: 15 amino acids. The CDR3 sequence: CASSDGQGFGYEQYF. The CDR3 nucleotides are TGTGCCAGCAGTGATGGGCAGGGATTTGGCTACGAGCAGTACTTC.

Only one count was recorded for this clone. V gene TRBV28 combines with J gene TRBJ2-7; D gene uncertain. V lost 7 bases and J lost 0, with 7 bases in between. The CDR3 extends over 12 amino acids. Germline loops: CDR1 MDHEN, CDR2 SYDVKM. Here the CDR3 DNA reads TGTGCCAGCAAAGGACCCTCCTACGAGCAGTACTTC. Residues: CASKGPSYEQYF. The full variable domain, in which reference TRBV28 and TRBJ2-7 provide the parts outside the CDR3, is DVKVTQSSRYLVKRTGEKVFLECVQDMDHENMFWYRQDPGLGLRLIYFSYDVKMKEKGDIPEGYSVSREKKERFSLILESASTNQTSMYLCASKGPSYEQYFGPGTRLTVT.

The table lists this clone with a count of one. This chain joins TRBV6-4 and TRBJ2-1, with D uncertain. The V end was cut by 4 bases, the J end by 0 bases, with 7 bases between. The CDR3 contains 14 residues. Germline V gene lookup returns CDR1 MRHNA and CDR2 SNTAGT. This CDR3 reads CASSVRSSYNEQFF. For the CDR3, the DNA is TGTGCCAGCAGTGTGCGGAGCTCCTACAATGAGCAGTTCTTC.

This clone was seen a handful of times. The chain employs TRBV9 and TRBJ1-5; TRBD1 aligns across 7 bases. The CDR3 has 16 amino acids. The V gene end was trimmed by 0 bases and the J gene end by 7 bases; junction bases not matched to a gene: 10. The V gene's germline CDR1 is SGDLS and CDR2 YYNGEE. CDR3: CASSVVQGGLRQPQHF. As DNA, the CDR3 is TGTGCCAGCAGCGTAGTCCAGGGGGGGTTACGACAGCCCCAGCATTTT.

This clone turned up a few times. The chain carries TRBV5-6 and TRBJ2-7; the D gene is possibly TRBD1 (6 bases). The CDR3 sequence is 13 residues long. Germline assignment: CDR1 SGHDT and CDR2 YYEEEE. The V and J ends lost 0 bases and 3 bases respectively, with 7 bases between them. The CDR3, as DNA: TGTGCCAGCAGCTTGGTAGGGGGCTACGAGCAGTACTTC. It encodes CASSLVGGYEQYF.

This rearrangement joins TRBV2 to TRBJ2-3; D may be TRBD2 (5 bases). This CDR3 is 14 amino acids long. Trimming removed 5 bases at V and 2 bases at J, with 11 bases between. The V gene's germline CDR1 is SNHLY and CDR2 FYNNEI. CDR3 sequence (DNA): TGTGCCAGCAGTTCCCCGACTAACACAGATACGCAGTATTTT. It codes for CASSSPTNTDTQYF.